The present T cell receptor (beta chain) was sequenced within a study of sequential checkpoint blockade in melanoma. Turning to the study itself: Patients were randomized 1:1 to nivolumab-then-ipilimumab or ipilimumab-then-nivolumab first-line. Maintenance nivolumab came after either treatment sequence.

TCRdb keeps only in-frame clones here, not all; method: immunoSEQ multiplex PCR. The table lists 3,500 to 4,500 clones, approximately 60% of them singletons. Germline V gene data show CDR1 as MDHEN and CDR2 as SYDVKM. The CDR3 consists of 15 residues. J gave up 5 bases and V 4 bases, and 7 bases lay outside the gene matches. Treatment of the sample: randomized to nivolumab then ipilimumab (arm A) or the reverse (arm B). DNA-damaging chemotherapy had not been given to any patient beforehand. From thawed PBMCs, live CD3+CD8+ cells negative for CD19 and CD56 were sorted. The starting material was CD8+ T cells sorted from blood (inferred from file names), obtained from a patient given nivolumab and ipilimumab in sequence. This chain uses TRBV28 with TRBJ2-5; 10 bases are shared with TRBD1. This clonotype was obtained from a human donor with melanoma. The CDR3 DNA sequence: TGTGCCAGCAGTTCAGGGACAGGGGTAACGGAGACCCAGTACTTC. Protein product: CASSSGTGVTETQYF. Looking up the rest from reference TRBV28 and TRBJ2-5 gives the full variable domain: DVKVTQSSRYLVKRTGEKVFLECVQDMDHENMFWYRQDPGLGLRLIYFSYDVKMKEKGDIPEGYSVSREKKERFSLILESASTNQTSMYLCASSSGTGVTETQYFGPGTRLLVL.